Sequencing of this T cell receptor beta chain was carried out in a study of cytomegalovirus exposure and HLA in healthy donors. For this clone: Its specificity is unknown.

Whole-study findings and limits: Per published reports, the classifier diagnosed cytomegalovirus status with high specificity and sensitivity.

The ends lost 3 bases at V and 4 bases at J; junction bases unmatched: 4. CDR1 and CDR2 from the germline V gene are GTSNPN and SVGIG (reference sequence). The CDR3 runs 14 residues. The PCR used 60 Vbeta and 13 Jbeta primers. Some clones are missing from TCRdb's copy, which holds only in-frame ones; the method was immunoSEQ multiplex PCR. Among about 78,000 clones listed, approximately 72% were seen once. The source is a woman aged 40-49 years in good health and CMV-seropositive. The chain has TRBV30 and TRBJ1-4, with 8 positions matching TRBD1. The sequencing input was PBMCs. CDR3 bases: TGTGCCTGGAGCCAGGGGGCCGGTAATGAAAAACTGTTTTTT. Its translation: CAWSQGAGNEKLFF.